The 8 T cell receptor beta chains below were found in one sample sequenced in a study of OX40 agonist ivuxolimab in advanced cancers. Using immunoSEQ multiplex PCR, the repertoire was profiled, and TCRdb retains in-frame clones only, with some absent. The table lists tens of thousands of clones, 90% to 95% of them singletons. The sequences come from CD4+ or CD8+ T cells sorted from blood, collected in a trial of the OX40 agonist ivuxolimab. The source of these receptors is an adult with an advanced solid tumor such as melanoma, head and neck, liver or kidney cancer.

V and J are TRBV27 and TRBJ2-7, with 8 bases identical to TRBD1. V shed 5 bases, J shed 6 bases, and the junction held 12 bases outside the gene matches. Germline V gene data show CDR1 as MNHEY and CDR2 as SMNVEV (reference sequence). The CDR3 is made up of 15 amino acids. CDR3 residues: CASSTPGQGASEQYF. The CDR3 bases are TGTGCCAGCAGTACGCCGGGGCAGGGGGCCTCCGAGCAGTACTTC.

Comment on this clone: An end of the junction does not agree with germline; a read error may underlie this. The chain has TRBV9 and TRBJ2-1; the match to TRBD2 covers 11 bases. CDR1 is SGDLS and CDR2 is YYNGEE in the germline V gene. The CDR3 runs 15 residues. The CDR3 here is CASSETSGAYNEQFF. CDR3 coding DNA: TGTGCCAGCAGCGAGACTAGCGGGGCTTACAATGAACAGTTCTTC.

In this sample, this clone turned up once. V and J are TRBV10-3 and TRBJ1-1; 7 bases fit TRBD1. V was clipped by 5 bases and J by 8 bases; unmatched bases: 5. The CDR3 contains 12 residues. Germline V CDR1 and CDR2: ENHRY, SYGVKD. In DNA form, the CDR3 reads TGTGCCATCAGTCAAAGGGACAGCGAAGCTTTCTTT. This encodes CAISQRDSEAFF.

This clone was counted a few times. Here the CDR3 DNA reads TGTGCCAGCAATCGGCGGACTAGCGGGGTCCACGAGCAGTACTTC. This gives the protein CASNRRTSGVHEQYF. V is TRBV28 and J is TRBJ2-7, with 12 bases matching TRBD2. Per germline, CDR1 MDHEN and CDR2 SYDVKM. The CDR3 length is 15 residues. After removal of 7 bases from V and 5 bases from J, the junction contained 9 bases not matched to a gene.

The rearrangement joins TRBV9 to TRBJ1-3; maybe TRBD1 (6 bases). V was pared by 3 bases and J by 3 bases, with 13 bases between. Germline CDR1 is SGDLS and CDR2 is YYNGEE. The CDR3 runs to 15 residues. CDR3: CASSASGGGGNTIYF. As DNA, the CDR3 is TGTGCCAGCAGCGCGAGCGGAGGGGGTGGAAACACCATATATTTT.

The V call is TRBV30, the J call TRBJ2-3; D call uncertain. The CDR3 is 16 amino acids. V dropped 1 base and J dropped 4 bases, with 18 bases sitting between them. Germline V lookup: CDR1 GTSNPN, CDR2 SVGIG (reference sequence). This CDR3 reads CAWSAPIPRIPDTQYF. The CDR3 region has the DNA TGTGCCTGGAGTGCACCAATTCCGCGGATCCCAGATACGCAGTATTTT.

The rearrangement links TRBV5-4 to TRBJ1-2, with a tentative D call TRBD1 (6 bases). Germline V gene lookup returns CDR1 SGHNT and CDR2 YYREEE (reference sequence). The CDR3 consists of 14 residues. Trimming took 4 bases from V and 1 from J, leaving 11 bases between them. The CDR3: CASSRDILNYGYTF. The CDR3 DNA is TGTGCCAGCAGCCGGGACATTCTTAACTATGGCTACACCTTC.

The J gene is TRBJ2-5, the V gene TRBV28; D is unresolved. V lost 3 bases to trimming and J lost 1 base, with 18 bases between them. CDR3 size: 17 residues. Germline CDR1 reads MDHEN; CDR2 reads SYDVKM. CDR3 sequence (DNA): TGTGCCAGCAGTTTTTGGAGTCGGGCAGGCCCCCAAGAGACCCAGTACTTC. Protein sequence: CASSFWSRAGPQETQYF.